Below are 8 T cell receptor beta chains sequenced from a single sample in a study of CD8 T cells in ankylosing spondylitis. Study-wide results and caveats: There was a TCR beta motif, made of eight highly homologous variants, that appeared characteristic of ankylosing spondylitis blood.

What these receptors recognize is not known. TCRdb called the 5' RACE reads again in MiXCR, with one record for every CDR3 protein. Of under 550,000 distinct CDR3 sequences in the sample, 25% to 30% are singletons; the top ten hold 0.89%. Material: blood, either unsorted or a sorted T cell fraction (not recorded which). The source is a male donor with ankylosing spondylitis.

The chain combines TRBV19 with TRBJ2-3; no firm D call. V gave up 3 bases and J gave up 1 base, with 8 bases separating them. This CDR3 region has 14 residues. Germline CDR1 reads LNHDA; CDR2 reads SQIVND (reference sequence). This CDR3 is CASSMGPRTDTQYF. In nucleotides, the CDR3 is TGTGCCAGTAGTATGGGTCCCCGCACAGATACGCAGTATTTT. The full variable domain, its missing parts supplied by reference TRBV19 and TRBJ2-3, is DGGITQSPKYLFRKEGQNVTLSCEQNLNHDAMYWYRQDPGQGLRLIYYSQIVNDFQKGDIAEGYSVSREKKESFPLTVTSAQKNPTAFYLCASSMGPRTDTQYFGPGTRLTVL.

Written as DNA, the CDR3 is TGCAGTGCACGATCCCCACTAGCGGGAGGAAGGGAGCAGTACTTC. As protein: CSARSPLAGGREQYF. The chain joins TRBV20-1 to TRBJ2-7, with 12 nucleotides matching TRBD2. The germline CDR1 and CDR2 sequences are DFQATT and SNEGSKA (reference sequence). The CDR3 contains 15 residues. The junction had 13 bases not matched to a gene; V was cut back by 6 bases and J by 7 bases.

This chain joins TRBV20-1 and TRBJ2-3; D ambiguous. Trimming pared 3 bases from V and 1 base from J, leaving 14 bases between. The CDR3 has 15 residues. In germline, CDR1 is DFQATT, CDR2 SNEGSKA (reference sequence). The CDR3 DNA reads as TGCAGTGCTAGGCCTTATCAGTCCGGCACAGATACGCAGTATTTT. Its translation is CSARPYQSGTDTQYF.

The J gene is TRBJ2-1, the V gene TRBV28; 7 bases fit TRBD1. V lost 7 bases and J lost 3; bases outside the gene matches: 12. Germline CDR1 MDHEN, CDR2 SYDVKM. This CDR3 is 16 amino acids long. The CDR3: CASISLTGLNYNEQFF. Written as DNA, the CDR3 is TGTGCCAGCATTTCCTTGACAGGGCTAAACTACAATGAGCAGTTCTTC.

A few counts support this clonotype. The V gene is TRBV7-6, the J gene TRBJ1-6; D possibly corresponds to TRBD1 (6 bases). The CDR3 covers 14 residues. The V end lost 5 bases, the J end lost 6 bases, and 11 bases lay between the germline ends. CDR1 is SGHVS, CDR2 FNYEAQ, per germline. The CDR3: CASSVGHSNSPLHF. CDR3 DNA sequence: TGTGCCAGCAGCGTGGGACACTCTAATTCACCCCTCCACTTT.

The chain recombines TRBV20-1 with TRBJ2-5; no clear D. Trimming removed 6 bases at V and 3 bases at J, with 8 bases between. This CDR3 comprises 11 residues. The germline CDR1 and CDR2 sequences are DFQATT and SNEGSKA (reference sequence). CDR3 sequence (DNA): TGCAGTGCGAGCACAGAAGAGACCCAGTACTTC. Amino acid sequence: CSASTEETQYF.

This clonotype was counted only a few times. The chain links TRBV7-8 to TRBJ2-2, with 7 bases that match TRBD2. Per germline, CDR1 SGHVS and CDR2 FQNEAQ. The length of the CDR3 is 15 residues. Losses at the gene ends were 4 bases for V and 0 bases for J; bases not matched to a gene: 2. CDR3 sequence: CASSSTSSNTGELFF. CDR3 nucleotides: TGTGCCAGCAGCTCGACTAGCTCGAACACCGGGGAGCTGTTTTTT.

The chain links TRBV4-2 to TRBJ2-1; TRBD2 is a possible D gene (6 bases). Germline CDR1 is LGHNA and CDR2 is YNFKEQ. The V and J ends lost 4 bases and 4 bases respectively, with 17 bases between them. The CDR3 length is 16 residues. The CDR3 coding sequence is TGTGCCAGCAGCCTCGTCGGGAGAACAACTTACAATGAGCAGTTCTTC. Amino acids: CASSLVGRTTYNEQFF.